This is a list of T cell receptor beta chains from one sample in a study of follicular helper T cells after annual influenza vaccination. Sequenced by immunoSEQ multiplex PCR; TCRdb stores in-frame clones only, minus some. The table includes 28,000 or so clones, roughly 80% detected once. This material consisted of CXCR5+ CD38- circulating T follicular helper cells from blood, taken on the day of influenza vaccination. Every receptor here comes from an adult who received the influenza vaccine. Each CDR3 is given with its conserved first and last residue. D genes are given only for firm matches. For some rows the clone size is stated as once, few or many, or as a class when expanded; others skip it.

TRBJ1-2	-	-	TRBV19	CASSRQMNYGYTF	TGTGCCAGTAGTAGACAGATGAACTATGGCTACACCTTC
TRBJ1-5	-	TRBD1	TRBV6-6	CASSSLDRGGNQPQHF	TGTGCCAGCAGTTCCCTGGACAGGGGCGGTAATCAGCCCCAGCATTTT
TRBJ2-7	-	-	TRBV2	CASRWTVEQYF	TGTGCCAGCAGGTGGACAGTCGAGCAGTACTTC
TRBJ2-1	-	-	TRBV5-6	CASLLQGGNNEQFF	TGTGCCAGCCTTCTCCAGGGGGGAAACAATGAGCAGTTCTTC
TRBJ2-6	few	TRBD2	TRBV5-1	CASSLGLAASGANVLTF	TGCGCCAGCAGCTTGGGACTAGCTGCTTCTGGGGCCAACGTCCTGACTTTC
TRBJ1-3	few	-	TRBV5-6	CASSLGARRTGNTIYF	TGTGCCAGCAGCTTGGGGGCCAGGAGGACTGGAAACACCATATATTTT
TRBJ2-6	-	TRBD1	TRBV5-1	CASRIQGAGANVLTF	TGCGCCAGCAGGATTCAGGGGGCAGGGGCCAACGTCCTGACTTTC
TRBJ1-2	-	-	TRBV7-9	CASSSGGRSGANYGYTF	TGTGCCAGCAGCTCCGGGGGGCGGTCGGGAGCTAACTATGGCTACACCTTC
TRBJ2-7	-	TRBD1	TRBV5-5	CASRLGQGITPYEQYF	TGTGCCAGCAGATTGGGACAGGGCATCACACCCTACGAGCAGTACTTC
TRBJ2-1	-	TRBD1	TRBV28	CASNGDRVYNEQFF	TGTGCCAGCAACGGGGACAGGGTCTACAATGAGCAGTTCTTC
TRBJ1-1	-	-	TRBV18	CASSPQTPEAFF	TGTGCCAGCTCACCACAGACTCCCGAAGCTTTCTTT
TRBJ1-2	-	TRBD1	TRBV14	CASSQNAGQGSKSGYTF	TGTGCCAGCAGCCAAAACGCGGGACAGGGCTCGAAAAGTGGCTACACCTTC
TRBJ1-1	-	TRBD1	TRBV19	CASSVIGQGSLAEAFF	TGTGCCAGTAGTGTCATAGGACAGGGGAGTCTCGCTGAAGCTTTCTTT
TRBJ2-1	-	TRBD1	TRBV5-4	CASSTGQGRGEQFF	TGTGCCAGCAGCACGGGACAGGGGAGAGGGGAGCAGTTCTTC
TRBJ1-5	-	-	TRBV19	CASRVNRDGNQPQHF	TGTGCCAGTAGGGTAAACAGGGACGGAAATCAGCCCCAGCATTTT
TRBJ2-3	-	-	TRBV6-5	CASSYSANTDTQYF	TGTGCCAGCAGTTACTCAGCTAACACAGATACGCAGTATTTT
TRBJ1-5	-	-	TRBV7-8	CAIARGRSNQPQHF	TGTGCCATCGCTCGGGGGAGAAGCAATCAGCCCCAGCATTTT
TRBJ2-2	once	TRBD2	TRBV30	CAWSVGAGGRWTGELFF	TGTGCCTGGAGTGTGGGAGCGGGGGGGCGGTGGACCGGGGAGCTGTTTTTT
TRBJ2-1	-	TRBD1	TRBV6-4	CASSPPGTGNNEQFF	TGTGCCAGCAGTCCCCCCGGGACAGGGAACAATGAGCAGTTCTTC
TRBJ1-6	-	TRBD1	TRBV7-2	CASSPDRGRSPLHF	TGTGCCAGCAGCCCTGACAGGGGGAGGTCACCCCTCCACTTT
TRBJ2-2	-	TRBD2	TRBV7-2	CASSLWSGGGTGELFF	TGTGCCAGCAGCTTATGGAGCGGGGGGGGCACCGGGGAGCTGTTTTTT
TRBJ2-7	-	-	TRBV6-1	CASCRGVGSSYEQYF	TGTGCCAGCTGTAGGGGTGTCGGAAGCTCCTACGAGCAGTACTTC
TRBJ1-2	-	TRBD1	TRBV11-2	CASSLEEQGYYGYTF	TGTGCCAGCAGCTTAGAAGAACAGGGGTACTATGGCTACACCTTC
TRBJ1-4	-	-	TRBV7-2	CASSLAEGEKLFF	TGTGCCAGCAGCTTAGCGGAGGGGGAAAAACTGTTTTTT
TRBJ2-2	-	-	TRBV6-1	CASSDQDTGFLTGELFF	TGTGCCAGCAGTGACCAAGATACAGGGTTCCTGACCGGGGAGCTGTTTTTC
TRBJ1-2	-	TRBD1	TRBV6-5	CASRDSGTGKDGYTF	TGTGCCAGCAGGGACTCCGGGACAGGGAAGGATGGCTACACCTTC
TRBJ1-4	-	-	TRBV7-9	CASSLAKGGSTNEKLFF	TGTGCCAGCAGCTTAGCTAAGGGGGGGTCAACTAATGAAAAACTGTTTTTT
TRBJ2-2	-	-	TRBV11-3	CASSIGQRRAGELFF	TGTGCCAGCAGCATAGGACAGAGGAGGGCCGGGGAGCTGTTTTTT
TRBJ1-3	few	-	TRBV10-3	CAISGDQAIGNTIYF	TGTGCCATCAGTGGTGATCAGGCCATTGGAAACACCATATATTTT
TRBJ1-2	few	-	TRBV19	CASSISTGNYGYTF	TGTGCCAGTAGTATCTCGACAGGAAACTATGGCTACACCTTC
TRBJ2-7	-	TRBD1	TRBV2	CARATGVNSYEQYF	TGTGCCAGGGCGACAGGGGTAAACTCCTACGAGCAGTACTTC
TRBJ1-1	once	TRBD1	TRBV2	CASRPFRDRATEAFF	TGTGCCAGCAGGCCTTTCCGGGACAGGGCTACTGAAGCTTTCTTT
TRBJ1-1	-	TRBD1	TRBV28	CASSRQGRYTEAFF	TGTGCCAGCAGTCGACAGGGGAGGTACACTGAAGCTTTCTTT
TRBJ2-7	-	-	TRBV28	CASSSFYEQYF	TGTGCCAGCAGCTCTTTTTACGAGCAGTACTTC
TRBJ2-7	-	TRBD2	TRBV5-4	CASSFGLDLYEQYF	TGTGCCAGCAGCTTCGGACTAGACCTCTACGAGCAGTACTTC
TRBJ2-2	-	TRBD2	TRBV12-5	CASGFLSGTNTGELFF	TGTGCTAGTGGTTTCCTTAGCGGGACGAACACCGGGGAGCTGTTTTTT
TRBJ2-2	-	TRBD2	TRBV9	CASSPQRGGLSGELFF	TGTGCCAGCAGCCCGCAGCGGGGGGGCCTTTCCGGGGAGCTGTTTTTT
TRBJ1-2	few	TRBD1	TRBV7-6	CASSRQGISSDGYTF	TGTGCCAGCAGCCGACAGGGAATAAGTTCTGATGGCTACACCTTC
TRBJ2-1	-	TRBD1	TRBV7-7	CASSTSTGVEQFF	TGTGCTAGCAGCACCTCGACAGGGGTTGAGCAGTTCTTC
TRBJ1-5	-	-	TRBV29-1	CSVADRNSNQPQHF	TGCAGCGTCGCCGACAGGAATAGCAATCAGCCCCAGCATTTT
TRBJ2-5	-	TRBD1	TRBV5-1	CASSRSGQGGQTQYF	TGCGCCAGCAGTCGGTCGGGACAGGGAGGACAGACCCAGTACTTC
TRBJ1-1	-	-	TRBV21-1	CASSNWGPITEAFF	TGTGCCAGCAGCAACTGGGGGCCGATCACTGAAGCTTTCTTT
TRBJ1-2	-	TRBD1	TRBV7-2	CASRHRGEATF	TGTGCCAGCAGACACAGGGGGGAGGCCACCTTC
TRBJ1-1	-	-	TRBV18	CASSPRAGGNTEAFF	TGTGCCAGCTCACCAAGGGCCGGAGGGAACACTGAAGCTTTCTTT
TRBJ1-2	-	-	TRBV6-6	CASYQENYGYTF	TGTGCCAGCTATCAGGAAAACTATGGCTACACCTTC
TRBJ1-3	few	-	TRBV7-9	CASRSSDRNSGNTIYF	TGTGCCAGCAGATCGTCCGACAGGAACTCTGGAAACACCATATATTTT
TRBJ1-3	few	-	TRBV6-1	CASSEATTGSGNTIYF	TGTGCCAGCAGTGAAGCGACCACCGGGTCTGGAAACACCATATATTTT
TRBJ2-1	once	TRBD2	TRBV29-1	CSVTSGGTNEQFF	TGCAGCGTAACTAGCGGGGGGACCAATGAGCAGTTCTTC
TRBJ1-2	few	TRBD1	TRBV5-4	CASSSGQAQDYGYTF	TGTGCCAGCAGCTCGGGACAGGCTCAGGACTATGGCTACACCTTC
TRBJ1-6	-	TRBD1	TRBV30	CAWSVPRDSLNSPLHF	TGTGCCTGGAGTGTACCCCGGGACAGCCTCAATTCACCCCTCCACTTT
TRBJ2-1	-	-	TRBV7-9	CASTRGEHAGLEQFF	TGTGCCAGCACTCGGGGAGAGCACGCGGGTCTTGAGCAGTTCTTC
TRBJ2-7	-	-	TRBV28	CASSLGGERAYEQYF	TGTGCCAGCAGTTTAGGTGGGGAGAGGGCCTACGAGCAGTACTTC
TRBJ1-2	-	-	TRBV4-1	CASSQRQINYGYTF	TGCGCCAGCAGCCAAAGACAAATTAACTATGGCTACACCTTC